This T cell receptor beta chain was obtained from a study of T cell responses to AZD1222 COVID-19 vaccine. General study findings and limits: Baseline seropositivity characterized only a handful of AZD1222 recipients. Every sample of the repertoires postdated the peak T cell response.

With regard to this clone: Antigen specificity is unknown.

Method: immunoSEQ multiplex PCR; TCRdb's copy keeps in-frame clones and lacks some. The sample yields about 90,000 clones, around 90% seen once. The V end was cut by 3 bases, the J end by 2 bases, with 15 bases between. The CDR3 length is 16 residues. CDR1 and CDR2 (germline): SGHTA, FQGNSA. The TCR sequence derives from an adult in good health. The V and J genes are TRBV7-2 and TRBJ2-3; tentative D call: TRBD2 (6 bases). The sequencing here drew on peripheral blood, taken on day 0 of AZD1222 vaccination. CDR3 DNA sequence: TGTGCCAGCAGCTTTCCACCTGAGCGGGCCACAGATACGCAGTATTTT. It yields the protein CASSFPPERATDTQYF.